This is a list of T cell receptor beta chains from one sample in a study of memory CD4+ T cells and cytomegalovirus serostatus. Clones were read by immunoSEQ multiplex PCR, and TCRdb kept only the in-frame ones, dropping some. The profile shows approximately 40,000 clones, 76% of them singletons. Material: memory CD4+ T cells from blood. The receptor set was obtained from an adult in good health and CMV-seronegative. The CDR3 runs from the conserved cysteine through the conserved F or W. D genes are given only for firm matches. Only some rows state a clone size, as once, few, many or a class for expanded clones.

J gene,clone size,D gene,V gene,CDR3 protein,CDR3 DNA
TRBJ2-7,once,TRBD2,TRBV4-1,CASTLGLAFDEQYF,TGCGCCAGCACCCTGGGACTAGCGTTCGACGAGCAGTACTTC
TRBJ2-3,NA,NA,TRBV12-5,CASGFGDATDTQYF,TGTGCTAGTGGTTTTGGGGACGCCACAGATACGCAGTATTTT
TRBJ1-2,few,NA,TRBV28,CASSFSGNDGYTF,TGTGCCAGCAGTTTCTCAGGGAATGATGGCTACACCTTC
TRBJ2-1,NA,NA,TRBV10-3,CAISLGGAYNEQFF,TGTGCCATCAGCCTAGGAGGGGCGTACAATGAGCAGTTCTTC
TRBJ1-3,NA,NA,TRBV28,CASSFTGLSSGNTIYF,TGTGCCAGCAGTTTTACAGGACTTAGCTCTGGAAACACCATATATTTT
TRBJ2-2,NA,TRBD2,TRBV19,CASSSPTSGRRETGELFF,TGTGCCAGTAGTAGTCCAACTAGCGGGAGAAGGGAAACCGGGGAGCTGTTTTTT
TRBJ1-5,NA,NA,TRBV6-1,CASSELPSSSNQPQHF,TGTGCCAGCAGTGAACTGCCATCTAGTAGCAATCAGCCCCAGCATTTT
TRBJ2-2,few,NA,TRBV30,CAWNWLTNTGELFF,TGTGCCTGGAACTGGCTAACTAACACCGGGGAGCTGTTTTTT
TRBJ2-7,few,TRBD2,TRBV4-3,CASSQVLTGGRRSYEQYF,TGCGCCAGCAGCCAAGTTCTCACAGGCGGGAGGAGGTCCTACGAGCAGTACTTC
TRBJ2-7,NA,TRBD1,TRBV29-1,CSVVKQGPGEQYF,TGCAGCGTAGTGAAACAGGGGCCAGGCGAGCAGTACTTC
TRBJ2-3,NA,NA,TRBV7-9,CASSFGGTTDTQYF,TGTGCCAGCAGCTTCGGCGGGACCACAGATACGCAGTATTTT
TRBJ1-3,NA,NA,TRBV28,CASSLGGSENTIYF,TGTGCCAGCAGTTTGGGTGGTAGTGAAAACACCATATATTTT
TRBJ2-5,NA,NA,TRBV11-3,CASSLSSWETQYF,TGTGCCAGCAGCTTAAGTTCCTGGGAGACCCAGTACTTC
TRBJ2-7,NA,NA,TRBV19,CASSEQGSSYEQYF,TGTGCCAGTAGTGAACAGGGCAGCTCCTACGAGCAGTACTTC
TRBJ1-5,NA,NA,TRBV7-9,CASSPGTSLAQHF,TGTGCCAGCAGCCCTGGGACATCTCTGGCCCAGCATTTT
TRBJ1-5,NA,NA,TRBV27,CASSLSYPEGRSNQPQHF,TGTGCCAGCAGTTTATCGTACCCGGAAGGTCGGAGCAATCAGCCCCAGCATTTT
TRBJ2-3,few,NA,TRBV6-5,CASSRRETDTQYF,TGTGCCAGCAGTAGGAGGGAGACAGATACGCAGTATTTT
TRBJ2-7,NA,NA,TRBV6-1,CASNPSGTVSEQYF,TGTGCCAGCAACCCGTCCGGGACCGTCTCGGAGCAGTACTTC
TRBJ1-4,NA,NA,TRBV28,CASSLPATNEKLFF,TGTGCCAGCAGTTTGCCAGCAACTAATGAAAAACTGTTTTTT
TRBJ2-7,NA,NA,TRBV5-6,CASSFGGRGSYEQYF,TGTGCCAGCAGCTTTGGTGGCAGGGGTTCCTACGAGCAGTACTTC
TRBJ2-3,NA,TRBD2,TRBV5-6,CASSSPGGGDTQYF,TGTGCCAGCAGCTCCCCGGGGGGAGGAGATACGCAGTATTTT
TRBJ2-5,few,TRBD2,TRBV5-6,CASSRTSGQETQYF,TGTGCCAGCAGCCGTACTAGCGGTCAAGAGACCCAGTACTTC
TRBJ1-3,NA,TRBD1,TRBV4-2,CASSQDLGTGPGNTIYF,TGTGCCAGCAGCCAAGATTTAGGGACAGGGCCAGGAAACACCATATATTTT
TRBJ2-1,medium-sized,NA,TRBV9,CASSVAIRGGGGEQFF,TGTGCCAGCAGCGTAGCTATCAGAGGGGGCGGAGGGGAGCAGTTCTTC
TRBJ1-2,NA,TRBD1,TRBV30,CAWSVKRQGSTYGYTF,TGTGCCTGGAGTGTAAAAAGACAGGGCTCTACCTATGGCTACACCTTC
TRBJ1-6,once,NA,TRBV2,CASSERGANSPLHF,TGTGCCAGCTCCGAACGGGGGGCTAATTCACCCCTCCACTTT
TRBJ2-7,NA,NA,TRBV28,CASRQPQGSEQYF,TGTGCCAGCAGACAACCACAGGGCTCCGAGCAGTACTTC
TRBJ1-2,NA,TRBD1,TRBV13,CASSLGTGGGYTF,TGTGCCAGCAGCCTCGGGACAGGGGGAGGCTACACCTTC
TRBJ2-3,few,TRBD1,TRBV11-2,CASSLGGQGAFGGTQYF,TGTGCCAGCAGCTTAGGGGGACAGGGGGCTTTTGGAGGGACGCAGTATTTT
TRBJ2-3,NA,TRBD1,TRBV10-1,CASSLDRVGTDTQYF,TGCGCCAGCAGCTTAGACAGGGTCGGCACAGATACGCAGTATTTT
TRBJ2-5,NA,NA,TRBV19,CASKGADPYQETQYF,TGTGCCAGTAAGGGAGCGGACCCGTACCAAGAGACCCAGTACTTC
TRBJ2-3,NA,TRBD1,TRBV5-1,CASRGTGGTDTQYF,TGCGCCAGCAGGGGGACAGGGGGGACAGATACGCAGTATTTT
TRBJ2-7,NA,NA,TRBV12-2,CASRHQDSVPQTYEQYF,TGTGCAAGTCGCCACCAGGACTCAGTACCCCAGACCTACGAGCAGTACTTC
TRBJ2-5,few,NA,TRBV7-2,CASSFNQETQYF,TGTGCCAGCAGCTTTAATCAAGAGACCCAGTACTTC
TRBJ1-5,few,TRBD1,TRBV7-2,CASSQEAGGHQPQHF,TGTGCCAGCAGCCAAGAGGCAGGGGGTCATCAGCCCCAGCATTTT
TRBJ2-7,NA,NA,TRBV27,CASSFRTSHEQYF,TGTGCCAGCAGCTTCCGAACTAGTCACGAGCAGTACTTC
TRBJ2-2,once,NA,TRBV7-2,CASSLLGGFGTGELFF,TGTGCCAGCAGCTTACTGGGGGGCTTCGGCACCGGGGAGCTGTTTTTT
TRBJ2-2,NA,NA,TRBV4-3,CASSLRGPPYTGELFF,TGCGCCAGCAGCCTGCGTGGACCGCCGTACACCGGGGAGCTGTTTTTT